These 29 T cell receptor beta chains were sequenced from one sample in a study of OX40 agonist ivuxolimab in advanced cancers. Clones were read by immunoSEQ multiplex PCR, and TCRdb kept only the in-frame ones, dropping some. Of approximately 45,000 clones in the sample, around nine tenths are singletons; the top ten hold roughly 8.4%. This specimen was CD4+ or CD8+ T cells sorted from blood, taken in a trial of the OX40 agonist ivuxolimab. Receptors originate from an adult with an advanced solid tumor such as melanoma, head and neck, liver or kidney cancer.

CDR3 bases: TGTGCCTGGAGTGCGGGAGGAGTACTCAATGAGCAGTTCTTC. Encoded protein: CAWSAGGVLNEQFF. V gene TRBV30 combines with J gene TRBJ2-1; TRBD2 matches 7 bases. The CDR3 is 14 amino acids. J lost 6 bases, V lost 1 base, and 6 bases had no gene match. Germline CDR1 and CDR2: GTSNPN and SVGIG (reference sequence).

This clone turned up a few times. In DNA form, the CDR3 reads TGCGCCAGCAGCTCGGGACCTGCCGGGGAAGAGACCCAGTACTTC. Its translation: CASSSGPAGEETQYF. This chain links TRBV5-1 with TRBJ2-5; the D call may be TRBD1 or TRBD2 (5 bases each). With 3 bases removed from V and 3 bases from J, the gap between germline ends came to 15 bases. CDR1 is SGHRS, CDR2 YFSETQ, per germline. The CDR3 is 15 residues long.

The V gene is TRBV11-3, the J gene TRBJ2-6; the D is unclear. V lost 1 base, J lost 2 bases, and 15 bases lay in between. Germline-derived CDR1 and CDR2 are SGHNT and YENEEA. CDR3 length equals 18 residues. In DNA, the CDR3 is TGTGCCAGCAGCTTAGGCCAAGGGTTAGTTGCTGGGGCCAACGTCCTGACTTTC. Amino acid sequence: CASSLGQGLVAGANVLTF.

V is TRBV30 and J is TRBJ1-1; D not certain. Germline CDR1 is GTSNPN and CDR2 is SVGIG (reference sequence). This CDR3 region has 13 residues. Deletions cut 0 bases from V and 7 bases from J, with 12 bases between. The CDR3, as DNA: TGTGCCTGGAGTGTAGTGATATTTCTTGAAGCTTTCTTT. Translation: CAWSVVIFLEAFF.

The V call is TRBV2, the J call TRBJ2-3; 14 nucleotides match TRBD2. CDR1 and CDR2 (germline): SNHLY, FYNNEI. V trimming: 5 bases; J trimming: 6 bases; junction bases outside the gene matches: 4. The CDR3 covers 15 residues. The CDR3 sequence: CASSRLAGGPDTQYF. The CDR3 bases are TGTGCCAGCAGTCGACTAGCGGGAGGGCCGGATACGCAGTATTTT.

The chain links TRBV7-6 to TRBJ2-1, with D perhaps matching TRBD1 or TRBD2 (5 bases each). The V gene lost 6 bases and the J gene lost 9 bases, with 21 bases spanning the gap. The CDR3 has 15 residues. From germline, CDR1 is SGHVS and CDR2 FNYEAQ. The CDR3 reads CASSSTGTPRTEQFF. The CDR3 DNA is TGTGCCAGCAGTTCAACCGGGACCCCGAGGACTGAGCAGTTCTTC.

The V call is TRBV10-3, the J call TRBJ2-5; 7 bases agree with TRBD2. Germline loops: CDR1 ENHRY, CDR2 SYGVKD. The CDR3 consists of 14 residues. J gave up 2 bases and V 2 bases, and 2 bases lay outside the gene matches. CDR3 protein: CAISEGGDQETQYF. CDR3 sequence (DNA): TGTGCCATCAGTGAGGGGGGGGATCAAGAGACCCAGTACTTC.

CDR3: CASSPGLAGGTGELFF. CDR3 DNA sequence: TGTGCCAGCAGCCCGGGACTAGCGGGAGGCACCGGGGAGCTGTTTTTT. The chain employs TRBV13 and TRBJ2-2, with 15 nucleotides matching TRBD2. This CDR3 is 16 amino acids long. Per germline, CDR1 PRHDT and CDR2 FYEKMQ (reference sequence). V was clipped by 5 bases and J by 4 bases; unmatched bases: 2. The full variable domain, in which reference TRBV13 and TRBJ2-2 provide the parts outside the CDR3, is AAGVIQSPRHLIKEKRETATLKCYPIPRHDTVYWYQQGPGQDPQFLISFYEKMQSDKGSIPDRFSAQQFSDYHSELNMSSLELGDSALYFCASSPGLAGGTGELFFGEGSRLTVL.

The J gene is TRBJ2-5, the V gene TRBV5-1, with 14 nucleotides matching TRBD2. Losses at the gene ends were 2 bases for V and 5 bases for J; bases not matched to a gene: 5. This CDR3 has 16 amino acids. CDR1 is SGHRS, CDR2 YFSETQ, per germline. The CDR3 bases are TGCGCCAGCAGCTTAGGACTAGCGGGAGGCCGGGAGACCCAGTACTTC. Its protein is CASSLGLAGGRETQYF.

This chain links TRBV6-6 with TRBJ2-1; maybe TRBD1 (6 bases). CDR3 length equals 15 residues. CDR1 MNHNY and CDR2 SVGAGI come from the germline V gene (reference sequence). Trimming stripped 0 bases from V and 4 bases from J, with 10 bases between. The DNA for the CDR3 is TGTGCCAGCAGTTACTCGGGGGCAAGTTACAATGAGCAGTTCTTC. Its protein is CASSYSGASYNEQFF.

V gene TRBV11-3 combines with J gene TRBJ2-7; D is unresolved. The germline V and J ends were trimmed by 0 bases and 3 bases, with 9 bases remaining between them. There are 14 residues in the CDR3. Germline V lookup: CDR1 SGHNT, CDR2 YENEEA. The CDR3 nucleotides are TGTGCCAGCAGCTTAGATGGCACGGGCTACGAGCAGTACTTC. Translation gives CASSLDGTGYEQYF.

The chain has TRBV5-8 and TRBJ2-2, with 9 bases aligning to TRBD1. This CDR3 is built from 17 residues. Trimming at V came to 1 base and at J to 10 bases, leaving 14 bases not matched to a gene. The V gene's germline CDR1 is SGHTS and CDR2 YDEGEE. In DNA, the CDR3 is TGTGCCAGCAGCTTGAGGTTGGGGTCGACAGGGGGAGTGGAGCTGTTTTTT. It translates to CASSLRLGSTGGVELFF. Together with reference TRBV5-8 and TRBJ2-2, the CDR3 gives the full variable domain: EAGVTQSPTHLIKTRGQQATLRCSPISGHTSVYWYQQALGLGLQFLLWYDEGEERNRGNFPPRFSGRQFPNYSSELNVNALELEDSALYLCASSLRLGSTGGVELFFGEGSRLTVL.

The chain is built from TRBV7-9 and TRBJ2-4; 7 positions agree with TRBD1. J gave up 7 bases and V 1 base, and 1 base lay outside the gene matches. CDR1 and CDR2 from the germline V gene are SEHNR and FQNEAQ (reference sequence). The CDR3 is 13 amino acids. The CDR3, as DNA: TGTGCCAGCAGCTTAGGGGGACAGAACATTCAGTACTTC. Protein product: CASSLGGQNIQYF.

This chain uses TRBV7-3 with TRBJ2-2; 8 bases match TRBD2. Trimming cost V 8 bases and J 3 bases; bases outside gene matches: 8. There are 15 residues in the CDR3. Germline V gene data show CDR1 as SGHTA and CDR2 as FQGTGA. CDR3 nucleotides: TGTGCCAGCGGCCCCGGGACTAGTTACACCGGGGAGCTGTTTTTT. This translates into CASGPGTSYTGELFF.

The chain combines TRBV6-4 with TRBJ1-5, with D uncertain. Germline V gene lookup returns CDR1 MRHNA and CDR2 SNTAGT. This CDR3 is built from 13 residues. Deletions cut 3 bases from V and 7 bases from J, with 10 bases between. The CDR3 DNA follows: TGTGCCAGCAGTGAGGAGCCTGGGCAGCCCCAGCATTTT. Translating it yields CASSEEPGQPQHF.

This clone showed up just once. Other nucleotide sequences from this sample produce the same CDR3. V is TRBV18 and J is TRBJ2-1; no definite D call. The V and J ends lost 0 bases and 0 bases respectively, with 6 bases between them. Germline CDR1 is KGHSH and CDR2 is LQKENI. The CDR3 has 15 amino acids. The chain's CDR3 is CASSPPGISYNEQFF. CDR3 coding DNA: TGTGCCAGCTCACCACCAGGGATCTCCTACAATGAGCAGTTCTTC. Combining the CDR3 with reference TRBV18 and TRBJ2-1 gives the whole variable domain NAGVMQNPRHLVRRRGQEARLRCSPMKGHSHVYWYRQLPEEGLKFMVYLQKENIIDESGMPKERFSAEFPKEGPSILRIQQVVRGDSAAYFCASSPPGISYNEQFFGPGTRLTVL.

This chain connects TRBV7-8 to TRBJ1-1; D might be TRBD1 (5 bases). V was clipped by 3 bases and J by 5 bases, with 10 bases between them. The V gene's germline CDR1 is SGHVS and CDR2 FQNEAQ. The CDR3 covers 13 residues. The CDR3 is CASSFDWGTEAFF. CDR3 DNA sequence: TGTGCCAGCAGCTTCGACTGGGGGACTGAAGCTTTCTTT.

This clone was observed a single time. The chain carries TRBV5-8 and TRBJ1-5; D is perhaps TRBD1 (5 bases). V lost 0 bases, J lost 5 bases, and 15 bases lay in between. Germline CDR1 and CDR2: SGHTS and YDEGEE. The CDR3 consists of 16 residues. DNA for the CDR3: TGTGCCAGCAGCTTGGGGTGGGGGGTGGACGATCAGCCCCAGCATTTT. Translated: CASSLGWGVDDQPQHF.

This chain uses TRBV19 with TRBJ2-4; D possibly corresponds to TRBD2 (5 bases). The CDR3 has 15 amino acids. Germline assignment: CDR1 LNHDA and CDR2 SQIVND (reference sequence). Trimming cost V 2 bases and J 0 bases, with 8 bases left between them. CDR3 nucleotide sequence: TGTGCCAGTAGTATACGGACTCTAGCCAAAAACATTCAGTACTTC. Translation: CASSIRTLAKNIQYF.

The CDR3 coding sequence is TGTGCCACCAGCAGACTTACAGGGTCTCAGCTCAATCAGCCCCAGCATTTT. Translated, it gives CATSRLTGSQLNQPQHF. This chain links TRBV15 with TRBJ1-5; D might be TRBD1 (6 bases). This CDR3 has 17 amino acids. V dropped 2 bases and J dropped 3 bases, with 17 bases sitting between them. The germline V gene has CDR1 LNHNV and CDR2 YYDKDF (reference sequence).

Here the CDR3 reads CASSLARGSETQYF. Written as DNA, the CDR3 is TGTGCCAGCAGCTTAGCAAGGGGTTCGGAGACCCAGTACTTC. The chain combines TRBV11-2 with TRBJ2-5, with D tentatively TRBD1 (5 bases). This CDR3 is 14 amino acids long. Per the germline V gene, CDR1 is SGHAT and CDR2 is FQNNGV. Between the trimmed V and J ends, which lost 1 base and 5 bases, there was a span of 11 bases.

This rearrangement joins TRBV10-1 to TRBJ2-3; 12 bases match TRBD2. CDR1 and CDR2 from the germline V gene are WNHNN and SYGVQD (reference sequence). Trimming cost V 3 bases and J 6 bases; bases outside gene matches: 13. The CDR3 covers 18 residues. CDR3 DNA sequence: TGCGCCAGCAGTGACCCCGTTGGACTAGCGGGATCGTCCGATACGCAGTATTTT. Translation gives CASSDPVGLAGSSDTQYF.

The chain's CDR3 is CASSEVGPQDSPLHF. DNA for the CDR3: TGTGCCAGCAGTGAAGTAGGGCCCCAGGATTCACCCCTCCACTTT. The chain recombines TRBV2 with TRBJ1-6; unclear D gene. Deletions cut 1 base from V and 8 bases from J, with 12 bases between. The CDR3 loop spans 15 amino acids. Germline loops: CDR1 SNHLY, CDR2 FYNNEI.

This chain links TRBV19 with TRBJ2-2; TRBD1 matches at 8 bases. V gave up 10 bases and J gave up 4 bases; unmatched junction bases: 14. Looked up from germline, CDR1 is LNHDA and CDR2 is SQIVND (reference sequence). This CDR3 region has 16 residues. The CDR3: CATSRTGIGVTGELFF. In DNA, the CDR3 is TGTGCCACCTCGAGGACAGGGATAGGTGTCACCGGGGAGCTGTTTTTT.

The chain employs TRBV7-2 and TRBJ1-3; a weak D match, TRBD1 (6 bases). CDR1 and CDR2 (germline): SGHTA, FQGNSA. The CDR3 spans 16 residues. Trimming pared 5 bases from V and 1 base from J, leaving 15 bases between. CDR3 residues: CASSTNRAGSGNTIYF. The CDR3 DNA is TGTGCCAGCAGCACAAACAGGGCTGGTTCTGGAAACACCATATATTTT.

The V gene is TRBV6-4, the J gene TRBJ1-1, with D unclear. Trimming pared 5 bases from V and 1 base from J, leaving 8 bases between. Per germline, CDR1 MRHNA and CDR2 SNTAGT. The CDR3 loop spans 13 amino acids. Here the CDR3 reads CASSFTENTEAFF. CDR3 in DNA: TGTGCCAGCAGTTTTACTGAGAACACTGAAGCTTTCTTT.

The chain joins TRBV5-1 to TRBJ2-1; 9 nucleotides align to TRBD2. The length of the CDR3 is 15 residues. Germline V lookup: CDR1 SGHRS, CDR2 YFSETQ. Trimming removed 4 bases from V and 4 bases from J; junction bases left unmatched: 6. CDR3 region: CASSLTSGQYNEQFF. In DNA, the CDR3 is TGCGCCAGCAGCCTCACTAGCGGGCAGTACAATGAGCAGTTCTTC.

Worth noting for this clone: An end of the junction differs from the germline gene, which may be a read error. The CDR3 here is CAGSPLAGNNEQFF. The CDR3 nucleotides read TGTGCCGGCTCACCGCTAGCGGGTAACAATGAGCAGTTCTTC. The chain employs TRBV18 and TRBJ2-1, with 8 bases that match TRBD2. The CDR3 covers 14 residues. Looked up from germline, CDR1 is KGHSH and CDR2 is LQKENI.

This clone was observed a few times. This sequence joins TRBV28 and TRBJ2-1; TRBD2 matches 11 bases. In germline, CDR1 is MDHEN, CDR2 SYDVKM. This CDR3 comprises 13 residues. The chain's CDR3 is CISPGTSGNEQFF. The DNA of the CDR3 is TGTATTTCTCCCGGGACTAGCGGAAATGAGCAGTTCTTC.